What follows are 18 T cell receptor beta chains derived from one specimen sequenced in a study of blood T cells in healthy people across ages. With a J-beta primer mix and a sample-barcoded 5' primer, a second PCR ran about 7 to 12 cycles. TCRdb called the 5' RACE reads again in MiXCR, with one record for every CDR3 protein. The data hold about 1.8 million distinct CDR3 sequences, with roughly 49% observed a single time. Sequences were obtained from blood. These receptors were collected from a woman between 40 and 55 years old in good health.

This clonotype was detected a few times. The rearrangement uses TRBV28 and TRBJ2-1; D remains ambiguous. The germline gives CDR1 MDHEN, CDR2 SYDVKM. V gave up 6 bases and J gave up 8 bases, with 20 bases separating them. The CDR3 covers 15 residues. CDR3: CASRGFQGNGHEQFF. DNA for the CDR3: TGTGCCAGCAGAGGATTTCAAGGGAATGGGCATGAGCAGTTCTTC.

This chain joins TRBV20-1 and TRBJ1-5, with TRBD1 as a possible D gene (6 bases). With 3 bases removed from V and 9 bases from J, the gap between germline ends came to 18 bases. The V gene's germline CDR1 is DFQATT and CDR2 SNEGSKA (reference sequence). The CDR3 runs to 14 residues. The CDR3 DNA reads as TGCAGTGCTAGGGGACATTTACTGGGAGGGCCCCAGCATTTT. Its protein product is CSARGHLLGGPQHF.

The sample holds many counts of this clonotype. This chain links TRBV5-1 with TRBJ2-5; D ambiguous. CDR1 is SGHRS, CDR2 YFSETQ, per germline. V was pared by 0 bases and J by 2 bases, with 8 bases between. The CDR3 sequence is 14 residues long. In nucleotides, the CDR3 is TGCGCCAGCAGCTTGGAAAGAATTCAAGAGACCCAGTACTTC. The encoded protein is CASSLERIQETQYF.

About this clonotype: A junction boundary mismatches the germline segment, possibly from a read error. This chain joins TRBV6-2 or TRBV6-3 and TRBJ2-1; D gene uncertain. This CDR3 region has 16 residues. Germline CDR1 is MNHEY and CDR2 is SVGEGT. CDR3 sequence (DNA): TGCGCCAGCAGTTTCGTTGTGTTGGAACTGAGTGATGAGCAGTTCTTC. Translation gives CASSFVVLELSDEQFF.

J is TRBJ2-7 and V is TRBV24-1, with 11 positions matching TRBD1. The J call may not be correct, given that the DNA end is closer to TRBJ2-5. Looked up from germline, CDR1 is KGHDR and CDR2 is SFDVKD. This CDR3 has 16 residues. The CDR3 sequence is CATSKGIGQGAETQYF. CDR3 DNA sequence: TGTGCCACCAGCAAAGGTATCGGACAGGGGGCTGAGACCCAGTACTTC.

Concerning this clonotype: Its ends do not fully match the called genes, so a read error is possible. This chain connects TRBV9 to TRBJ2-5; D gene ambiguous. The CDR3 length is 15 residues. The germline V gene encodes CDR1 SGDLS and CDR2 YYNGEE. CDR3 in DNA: TGTGCCAGCAGCGTAGGATTCAGCCTCCAAGAGACCCGGTACTTC. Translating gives CASSVGFSLQETRYF. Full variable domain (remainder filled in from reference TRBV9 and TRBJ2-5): DSGVTQTPKHLITATGQRVTLRCSPRSGDLSVYWYQQSLDQGLQFLIQYYNGEERAKGNILERFSAQQFPDLHSELNLSSLELGDSALYFCASSVGFSLQETRYFGPGTRLLVL.

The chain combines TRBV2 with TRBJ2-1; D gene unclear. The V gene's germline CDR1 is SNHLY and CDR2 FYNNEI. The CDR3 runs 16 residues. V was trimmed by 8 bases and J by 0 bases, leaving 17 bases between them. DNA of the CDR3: TGTGCCAGCTTTATAGAGAGTCGAAGCTCCTACAATGAGCAGTTCTTC. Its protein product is CASFIESRSSYNEQFF.

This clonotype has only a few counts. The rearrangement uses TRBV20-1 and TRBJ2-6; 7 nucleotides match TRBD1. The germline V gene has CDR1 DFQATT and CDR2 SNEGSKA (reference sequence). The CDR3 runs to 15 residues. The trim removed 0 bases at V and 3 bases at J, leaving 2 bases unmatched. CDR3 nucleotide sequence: TGCAGTGCTAGAGAAGGGGGCATTGGGGCCAACGTCCTGACTTTC. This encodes CSAREGGIGANVLTF.

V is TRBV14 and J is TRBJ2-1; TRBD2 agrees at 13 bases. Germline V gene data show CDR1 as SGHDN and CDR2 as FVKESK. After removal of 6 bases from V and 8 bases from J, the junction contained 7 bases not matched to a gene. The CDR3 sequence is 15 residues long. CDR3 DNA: TGTGCCAGCAGAGGCACTAGCGGGGGGGCCTATGAGCAGTTCTTC. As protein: CASRGTSGGAYEQFF.

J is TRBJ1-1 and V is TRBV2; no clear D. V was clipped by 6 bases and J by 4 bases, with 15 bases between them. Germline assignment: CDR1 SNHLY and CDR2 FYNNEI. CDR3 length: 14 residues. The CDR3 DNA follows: TGTGCCAGCAGCGTCAGTTCGTCAGGCACTGAAGCTTTCTTT. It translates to CASSVSSSGTEAFF. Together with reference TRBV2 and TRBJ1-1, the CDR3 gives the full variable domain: EPEVTQTPSHQVTQMGQEVILRCVPISNHLYFYWYRQILGQKVEFLVSFYNNEISEKSEIFDDQFSVERPDGSNFTLKIRSTKLEDSAMYFCASSVSSSGTEAFFGQGTRLTVV.

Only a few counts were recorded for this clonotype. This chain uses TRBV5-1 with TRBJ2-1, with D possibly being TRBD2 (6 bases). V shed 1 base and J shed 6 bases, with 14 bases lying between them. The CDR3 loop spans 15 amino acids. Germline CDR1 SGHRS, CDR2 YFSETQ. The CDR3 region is CASSLSGQGGNEQFF. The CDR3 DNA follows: TGCGCCAGCAGCTTGTCAGGGCAGGGAGGCAATGAGCAGTTCTTC. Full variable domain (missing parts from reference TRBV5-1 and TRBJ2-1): KAGVTQTPRYLIKTRGQQVTLSCSPISGHRSVSWYQQTPGQGLQFLFEYFSETQRNKGNFPGRFSGRQFSNSRSEMNVSTLELGDSALYLCASSLSGQGGNEQFFGPGTRLTVL.

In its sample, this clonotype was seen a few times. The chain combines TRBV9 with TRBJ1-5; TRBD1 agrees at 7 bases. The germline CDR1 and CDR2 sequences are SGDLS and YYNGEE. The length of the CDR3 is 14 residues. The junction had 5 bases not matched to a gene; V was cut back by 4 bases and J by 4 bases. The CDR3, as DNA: TGTGCCAGCAGCATGGGACAGAAAAATCAGCCCCAGCATTTT. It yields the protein CASSMGQKNQPQHF.

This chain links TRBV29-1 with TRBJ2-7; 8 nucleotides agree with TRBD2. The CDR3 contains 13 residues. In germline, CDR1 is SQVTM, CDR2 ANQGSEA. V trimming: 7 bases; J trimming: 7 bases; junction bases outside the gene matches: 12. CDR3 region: CSGLGLDYNEQYF. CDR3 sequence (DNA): TGCAGCGGCTTGGGACTAGATTACAATGAGCAGTACTTC.

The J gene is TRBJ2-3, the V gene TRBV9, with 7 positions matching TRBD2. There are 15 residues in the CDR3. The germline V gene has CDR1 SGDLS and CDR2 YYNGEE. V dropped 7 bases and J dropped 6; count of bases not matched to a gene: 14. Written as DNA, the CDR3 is TGTGCCAGCGCGGAGGGGTCTAGCGGCCCCGATACGCAGTATTTT. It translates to CASAEGSSGPDTQYF.

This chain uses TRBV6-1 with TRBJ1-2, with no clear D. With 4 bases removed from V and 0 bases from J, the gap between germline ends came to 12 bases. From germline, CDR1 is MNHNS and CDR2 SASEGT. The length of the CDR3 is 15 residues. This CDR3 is CASSALVMANYGYTF. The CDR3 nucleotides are TGTGCCAGCAGTGCCCTTGTCATGGCTAACTATGGCTACACCTTC.

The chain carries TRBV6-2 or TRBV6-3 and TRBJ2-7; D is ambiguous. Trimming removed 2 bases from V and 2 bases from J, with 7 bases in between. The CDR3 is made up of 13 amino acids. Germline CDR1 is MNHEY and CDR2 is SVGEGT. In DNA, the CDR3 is TGTGCCAGCAGTTACCGCTTTACCTACGAGCAGTACTTC. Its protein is CASSYRFTYEQYF.

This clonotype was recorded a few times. The CDR3 nucleotides read TGCGCCAGCAGCCAAGTTGGGACTAGCGTATACAATGAGCAGTTCTTC. Translation gives CASSQVGTSVYNEQFF. The chain links TRBV4-3 to TRBJ2-1; 10 bases align to TRBD2. In germline, CDR1 is LGHNA, CDR2 YSLEER. Trimming removed 1 base from V and 4 bases from J; junction bases left unmatched: 4. This CDR3 is 16 amino acids long.

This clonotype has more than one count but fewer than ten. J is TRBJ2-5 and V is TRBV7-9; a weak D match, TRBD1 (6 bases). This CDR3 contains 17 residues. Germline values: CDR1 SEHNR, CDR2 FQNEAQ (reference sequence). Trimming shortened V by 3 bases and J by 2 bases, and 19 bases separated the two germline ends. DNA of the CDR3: TGTGCCAGCAGCTTCCTCTTCGGGGACATACGACAAGAGACCCAGTACTTC. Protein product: CASSFLFGDIRQETQYF.